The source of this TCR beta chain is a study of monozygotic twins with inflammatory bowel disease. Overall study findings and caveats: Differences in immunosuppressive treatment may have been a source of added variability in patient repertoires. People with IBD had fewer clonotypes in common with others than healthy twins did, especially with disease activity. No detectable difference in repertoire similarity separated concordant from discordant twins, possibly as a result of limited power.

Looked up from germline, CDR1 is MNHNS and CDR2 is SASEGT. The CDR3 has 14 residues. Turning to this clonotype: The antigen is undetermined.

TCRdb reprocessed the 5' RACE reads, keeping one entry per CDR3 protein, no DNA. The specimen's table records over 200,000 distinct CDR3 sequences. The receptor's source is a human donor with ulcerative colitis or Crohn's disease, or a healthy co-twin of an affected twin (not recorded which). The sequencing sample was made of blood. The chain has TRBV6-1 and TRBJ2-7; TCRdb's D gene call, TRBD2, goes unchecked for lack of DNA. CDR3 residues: CASKWGGSNYEQYF.